The 28 T cell receptor beta chains below come from one sample, sequenced in a study of T cells in Graves' hyperthyroidism and ophthalmopathy. There were TCR beta CDR3 regions amplified from RNA transcripts. Primed by the HTBI set, a first-round RT-PCR was run on the TCR CDR3. In TCRdb, the multiplex PCR reads were re-called with MiXCR into one record per CDR3 protein. The sample contains fewer than 200,000 distinct CDR3 sequences, about 17% of which appear only once. Sequenced material: blood. Receptor source: a woman aged 45 to 65 with Graves' hyperthyroidism.

A remark on this clonotype: This sequence may be a read error, since a much larger clone differs from it by one base. This chain connects TRBV10-2 to TRBJ2-7; D may match TRBD1 or TRBD2 (5 bases each). The V end was cut by 6 bases, the J end by 2 bases, with 20 bases between. CDR3 length: 16 residues. Looked up from germline, CDR1 is WSHSY and CDR2 is SAAADI. The CDR3 spells CASSPSPRTSTYEQYF. DNA for the CDR3: TGCGCCAGCAGCCCTAGCCCCAGGACATCCACCTACGAGCAGTACTTC.

This clonotype occurred a few times. The chain employs TRBV11-2 and TRBJ1-2; a possible D gene is TRBD1 (5 bases). Trimming pared 3 bases from V and 7 bases from J, leaving 9 bases between. The CDR3 runs 12 residues. Germline loops: CDR1 SGHAT, CDR2 FQNNGV. The CDR3 coding sequence is TGTGCCAGCAGCTTGGGCGGGGCTGGCTACACCTTC. It encodes CASSLGGAGYTF.

In this sample, this clonotype turned up many times. This chain connects TRBV10-3 to TRBJ1-5, with D unclear. Germline CDR1 and CDR2: ENHRY and SYGVKD. There are 12 residues in the CDR3. Trimming shortened V by 4 bases and J by 7 bases, and 8 bases separated the two germline ends. In DNA, the CDR3 is TGTGCCATCAGTGGTGACGGGCAGCCCCAGCATTTT. It codes for CAISGDGQPQHF.

There are many counts of this clonotype. The V gene is TRBV11-2, the J gene TRBJ2-3; D tentatively reads TRBD1 or TRBD2 (7 bases each). Germline loops: CDR1 SGHAT, CDR2 FQNNGV. V was clipped by 3 bases and J by 2 bases, with 18 bases between them. The CDR3 sequence is 17 residues long. The CDR3 here is CASSFPRDSGTTDTQYF. In nucleotides, the CDR3 is TGTGCCAGCAGCTTTCCCCGGGACAGCGGGACCACAGATACGCAGTATTTT.

This clonotype has a count of ten or more. This chain links TRBV12-3 or TRBV12-4 with TRBJ1-5; D gene uncertain. The CDR3 has 17 amino acids. Trimming cost V 2 bases and J 3 bases, with 17 bases left between them. CDR3 loop: CASSLMDLGYSNQPQHF. The CDR3 DNA sequence: TGTGCCAGCAGTTTAATGGATCTTGGGTATTCCAATCAGCCCCAGCATTTT.

In its sample, this clonotype was seen many times. The V call is TRBV7-8, the J call TRBJ2-1, with a weak D call TRBD2 (6 bases). This CDR3 region has 15 residues. The germline V gene has CDR1 SGHVS and CDR2 FQNEAQ. With 5 bases removed from V and 4 bases from J, the gap between germline ends came to 15 bases. In nucleotides, the CDR3 is TGTGCCAGCAGCCCCAAGAGCGGGCGATACAATGAGCAGTTCTTC. Translating gives CASSPKSGRYNEQFF.

This clonotype was observed many times. The chain combines TRBV15 with TRBJ1-1, with 8 bases identical to TRBD1. CDR1 is LNHNV, CDR2 YYDKDF, per germline (reference sequence). V shed 2 bases, J shed 3 bases, and the junction held 5 bases outside the gene matches. The CDR3 length is 15 residues. The CDR3: CATSRPHRGDTEAFF. The DNA for the CDR3 is TGTGCCACCAGCAGACCCCACAGGGGGGACACTGAAGCTTTCTTT.

This clonotype appeared many times. The chain is built from TRBV2 and TRBJ2-7, with 8 bases matching TRBD1. J gave up 5 bases and V 0 bases, and 6 bases lay outside the gene matches. The CDR3 runs 15 residues. The V gene's germline CDR1 is SNHLY and CDR2 FYNNEI. CDR3 region: CASSEARQGWDEQYF. The CDR3 DNA reads TGTGCCAGCAGTGAAGCGAGACAGGGGTGGGACGAGCAGTACTTC.

The table lists this clonotype with many counts. The rearrangement uses TRBV7-9 and TRBJ1-2; D not certain. The V gene's germline CDR1 is SEHNR and CDR2 FQNEAQ (reference sequence). Trimming removed 1 base at V and 0 bases at J, with 6 bases between. CDR3 length: 14 amino acids. CDR3 sequence reads: CASSLDIANYGYTF. The DNA for the CDR3 is TGTGCCAGCAGCTTAGACATAGCTAACTATGGCTACACCTTC.

CDR3 region: CASSLVPDSPLHF. The CDR3 DNA is TGTGCCAGCAGTTTGGTTCCTGATTCACCCCTCCACTTT. The rearrangement links TRBV28 to TRBJ1-6; D is unclear. CDR1 MDHEN and CDR2 SYDVKM come from the germline V gene. Trimming took off 3 bases at V and 8 bases at J, with 8 bases between the two ends. The CDR3 sequence is 13 residues long. The full variable domain, with the rest looked up from reference TRBV28 and TRBJ1-6, is DVKVTQSSRYLVKRTGEKVFLECVQDMDHENMFWYRQDPGLGLRLIYFSYDVKMKEKGDIPEGYSVSREKKERFSLILESASTNQTSMYLCASSLVPDSPLHFGNGTRLTVT.

This clonotype was counted a few times. The chain has TRBV4-1 and TRBJ2-2, with D possibly being TRBD1 or TRBD2 (6 bases each). V was trimmed by 3 bases and J by 3 bases, leaving 14 bases between them. CDR3 length equals 16 residues. Germline values: CDR1 MGHRA, CDR2 YSYEKL. The CDR3 is CASSHGGQLYTGELFF. CDR3 DNA sequence: TGCGCCAGCAGCCACGGGGGACAACTTTACACCGGGGAGCTGTTTTTT.

This clonotype was counted many times. This rearrangement joins TRBV7-3 to TRBJ1-1; D uncertain. The CDR3 totals 14 residues. Trimming pared 1 base from V and 0 bases from J, leaving 6 bases between. The germline gives CDR1 SGHTA, CDR2 FQGTGA. In DNA, the CDR3 is TGTGCCAGCAGCTTAAACAGCATGAACACTGAAGCTTTCTTT. Its protein is CASSLNSMNTEAFF.

V usage is TRBV7-9 and J usage is TRBJ2-5, with 14 bases matching TRBD2. The CDR3 loop spans 16 amino acids. The germline V gene encodes CDR1 SEHNR and CDR2 FQNEAQ (reference sequence). With 7 bases clipped from V and 5 bases from J, the junction kept 9 bases outside the gene matches. The CDR3 loop is CASKTGTSGGLETQYF. The CDR3, as DNA: TGTGCCAGCAAAACCGGGACTAGCGGGGGATTGGAGACCCAGTACTTC. The complete variable domain, with remaining parts taken from reference TRBV7-9 and TRBJ2-5, reads DTGVSQNPRHKITKRGQNVTFRCDPISEHNRLYWYRQTLGQGPEFLTYFQNEAQLEKSRLLSDRFSAERPKGSFSTLEIQRTEQGDSAMYLCASKTGTSGGLETQYFGPGTRLLVL.

This clonotype was observed many times. The gene calls are TRBV7-8 and TRBJ1-1, with a tentative D call TRBD1 (6 bases). The CDR3 covers 16 residues. The V end was cut by 2 bases, the J end by 2 bases, with 15 bases between. Germline lookup yields CDR1 SGHVS and CDR2 FQNEAQ. DNA for the CDR3: TGTGCCAGCAGCTTACTAGTCTGGACAGCCAACACTGAAGCTTTCTTT. Protein sequence: CASSLLVWTANTEAFF.

The chain carries TRBV4-1 and TRBJ2-6, with unresolved D. Trimming stripped 0 bases from V and 2 bases from J, with 8 bases between. The CDR3 totals 16 residues. CDR1 is MGHRA, CDR2 YSYEKL, per germline. CDR3 amino acids: CASSQELAAGANVLTF. In DNA, the CDR3 is TGCGCCAGCAGCCAAGAACTTGCAGCTGGGGCCAACGTCCTGACTTTC.

The table lists this clonotype with a few counts. The chain couples TRBV9 to TRBJ2-1; 8 bases map to TRBD2. The CDR3 length is 16 residues. Unmatched junction bases numbered 14, after V lost 4 bases and J lost 8 bases. Germline CDR1 and CDR2: SGDLS and YYNGEE. The CDR3 region is CASSLIAGSPMDEQFF. CDR3 nucleotides: TGTGCCAGCAGCCTCATAGCGGGGTCTCCGATGGATGAGCAGTTCTTC.

This clonotype has ten or more counts. This chain joins TRBV6-2 or TRBV6-3 and TRBJ1-5; D unclear. Germline V gene lookup returns CDR1 MNHEY and CDR2 SVGEGT. The CDR3 extends over 14 amino acids. Deletions cut 8 bases from V and 0 bases from J, with 11 bases between. The CDR3 here is CASSKVSSNQPQHF. The CDR3 DNA reads as TGTGCCAGCTCGAAGGTATCTAGCAATCAGCCCCAGCATTTT.

This clonotype was counted ten times or more. The gene calls are TRBV24-1 and TRBJ2-2; a possible D gene is TRBD1 (5 bases). V dropped 5 bases and J dropped 4 bases, with 7 bases sitting between them. This CDR3 region has 13 residues. The germline V gene has CDR1 KGHDR and CDR2 SFDVKD. In nucleotides, the CDR3 is TGTGCCACCAGTGGGGGCCTCACCGGGGAGCTGTTTTTT. This translates into CATSGGLTGELFF.

This rearrangement joins TRBV6-1 to TRBJ2-7; D may match TRBD1 or TRBD2 (6 bases each). V lost 5 bases, J lost 4 bases, and 18 bases lay in between. Germline CDR1 reads MNHNS; CDR2 reads SASEGT. The CDR3 loop spans 15 amino acids. The CDR3 DNA follows: TGTGCCAGCAGTTCAAGAAGGGGGGCGAGGTACGAGCAGTACTTC. Its translation: CASSSRRGARYEQYF.

At least ten counts were recorded for this clonotype. This chain links TRBV28 with TRBJ1-5, with TRBD1 matching over 9 bases. Germline loops: CDR1 MDHEN, CDR2 SYDVKM. This CDR3 has 15 residues. CDR3 protein: CGFGTGGHSNQPQHF. For the CDR3, the DNA is TGTGGGTTTGGAACAGGGGGCCATAGCAATCAGCCCCAGCATTTT.

This clonotype appeared many times. The V gene is TRBV11-2, the J gene TRBJ1-5; perhaps TRBD1 as D (5 bases). From germline, CDR1 is SGHAT and CDR2 FQNNGV. Deletions cut 1 base from V and 3 bases from J, with 10 bases between. The CDR3 has 15 residues. The CDR3 DNA sequence: TGTGCCAGCAGCTTAGGGGGGGGACTCAATCAGCCCCAGCATTTT. It encodes CASSLGGGLNQPQHF.

This clonotype was counted at least ten times. The genes are TRBV12-3 or TRBV12-4 and TRBJ2-7, with TRBD1 matching over 7 bases. This CDR3 spans 14 amino acids. V lost 5 bases to trimming and J lost 3 bases; unmatched junction nucleotides: 7. In DNA, the CDR3 is TGTGCCAGCAGTCCCCAAGGGGGCCACTACGAGCAGTACTTC. This encodes CASSPQGGHYEQYF.

This clonotype occurred many times. The J gene is TRBJ2-7, the V gene TRBV15; 7 bases are shared with TRBD1. J lost 2 bases, V lost 2 bases, and 6 bases had no gene match. Germline V gene data show CDR1 as LNHNV and CDR2 as YYDKDF (reference sequence). The CDR3 extends over 15 amino acids. The CDR3 region is CATSRLLGTAYEQYF. CDR3 bases: TGTGCCACCAGCAGACTTCTGGGGACAGCCTACGAGCAGTACTTC.

This clonotype showed up many times. The chain is built from TRBV7-2 and TRBJ1-5, with D perhaps TRBD1 (5 bases). Trimming removed 0 bases from V and 4 bases from J, with 10 bases in between. The CDR3 covers 15 residues. Germline CDR1 is SGHTA and CDR2 is FQGNSA. The CDR3 protein is CASSLAGGPNQPQHF. In nucleotides, the CDR3 is TGTGCCAGCAGCTTAGCCGGGGGTCCGAATCAGCCCCAGCATTTT. Looking up the rest from reference TRBV7-2 and TRBJ1-5 gives the full variable domain: GAGVSQSPSNKVTEKGKDVELRCDPISGHTALYWYRQSLGQGLEFLIYFQGNSAPDKSGLPSDRFSAERTGGSVSTLTIQRTQQEDSAVYLCASSLAGGPNQPQHFGDGTRLSIL.

This clonotype was seen many times. The V and J genes are TRBV7-6 and TRBJ2-2, with 11 bases aligning to TRBD1. The V and J ends lost 3 bases and 5 bases, in that order; junction bases with no gene match: 5. There are 16 residues in the CDR3. Germline assignment: CDR1 SGHVS and CDR2 FNYEAQ. Here the CDR3 DNA reads TGTGCCAGCAGCTTCCTCGGGACAGGGGGGACCGGGGAGCTGTTTTTT. Residues: CASSFLGTGGTGELFF.

This clonotype was seen ten or more times. The genes are TRBV6-1 and TRBJ2-1; D is unresolved. Trimming took 5 bases from V and 9 from J, leaving 14 bases between them. Germline lookup yields CDR1 MNHNS and CDR2 SASEGT. The CDR3 is made up of 13 amino acids. The CDR3 spells CASSSYLNGEQFF. CDR3 DNA: TGTGCCAGCAGTTCTTACTTAAATGGTGAGCAGTTCTTC.

This clonotype was counted many times. The chain links TRBV5-8 to TRBJ1-1; D is ambiguous. This CDR3 comprises 15 residues. Germline CDR1 is SGHTS and CDR2 is YDEGEE. Trimming pared 4 bases from V and 4 bases from J, leaving 17 bases between. CDR3 sequence reads: CASSLLWAEGTEAFF. CDR3 bases: TGTGCCAGCAGCCTGCTCTGGGCCGAGGGCACTGAAGCTTTCTTT. Filled out from reference TRBV5-8 and TRBJ1-1, the complete variable domain reads EAGVTQSPTHLIKTRGQQATLRCSPISGHTSVYWYQQALGLGLQFLLWYDEGEERNRGNFPPRFSGRQFPNYSSELNVNALELEDSALYLCASSLLWAEGTEAFFGQGTRLTVV.

This clonotype was recorded many times. The chain uses TRBV7-2 and TRBJ2-2, with D perhaps TRBD1 (6 bases). The CDR3 runs 17 residues. Trimming pared 5 bases from V and 0 bases from J, leaving 16 bases between. Germline values: CDR1 SGHTA, CDR2 FQGNSA. CDR3 DNA sequence: TGTGCCAGCAGCCCACCCTGGGGGCGCGCGAACACCGGGGAGCTGTTTTTT. Encoded protein: CASSPPWGRANTGELFF.